Listed below are T cell receptor beta chains from one sample, sequenced in a study of cytomegalovirus exposure and HLA in healthy donors. Assay: immunoSEQ multiplex PCR; the TCRdb copy retains only in-frame clones and omits some. Of more than 85,000 clones listed, around 80% are singletons. The sequenced material came from PBMCs. These receptors all come from a woman aged 50 to 60 in good health and CMV-seropositive. Each CDR3 is given with its conserved first and last residue. The D gene is left open where the match is weak. Size is omitted from some rows. Given values are once, few, many or a class for expanded clones.

J gene: TRBJ1-2; V gene: TRBV19; D gene: NA; clone size: NA; CDR3 protein: CASSMRGSGGYTF; CDR3 DNA: TGTGCCAGTAGTATGAGGGGGTCGGGTGGCTACACCTTC
J gene: TRBJ2-1; V gene: TRBV30; D gene: NA; clone size: NA; CDR3 protein: CAWSPTYNEQFF; CDR3 DNA: TGTGCCTGGAGCCCGACATACAATGAGCAGTTCTTC
J gene: TRBJ1-5; V gene: TRBV6-1; D gene: NA; clone size: few; CDR3 protein: CASSNREGYQPQHF; CDR3 DNA: TGTGCCAGCAGCAACAGGGAGGGTTATCAGCCCCAGCATTTT
J gene: TRBJ2-1; V gene: TRBV7-3; D gene: NA; clone size: NA; CDR3 protein: CASSFGTSDNEQFF; CDR3 DNA: TGTGCCAGCAGCTTCGGGACAAGTGACAATGAGCAGTTCTTC
J gene: TRBJ2-5; V gene: TRBV4-1; D gene: NA; clone size: NA; CDR3 protein: CASSQEGGPRGETQYF; CDR3 DNA: TGCGCCAGCAGCCAAGAGGGAGGTCCGCGGGGAGAGACCCAGTACTTC
J gene: TRBJ2-7; V gene: TRBV4-2; D gene: TRBD2; clone size: NA; CDR3 protein: CASSQGLAGGRYEQYF; CDR3 DNA: TGTGCCAGCAGCCAAGGACTAGCGGGGGGGCGCTACGAGCAGTACTTC
J gene: TRBJ1-4; V gene: TRBV7-9; D gene: NA; clone size: NA; CDR3 protein: CASSLTGSNEKLFF; CDR3 DNA: TGTGCCAGCAGCTTGACAGGCTCAAATGAAAAACTGTTTTTT
J gene: TRBJ2-5; V gene: TRBV6-5; D gene: TRBD1; clone size: NA; CDR3 protein: CASSYWGQGKETQYF; CDR3 DNA: TGTGCCAGCAGTTACTGGGGACAGGGCAAGGAGACCCAGTACTTC
J gene: TRBJ1-1; V gene: TRBV5-4; D gene: TRBD1; clone size: few; CDR3 protein: CASSFVTGGGNTEAFF; CDR3 DNA: TGTGCCAGCAGCTTTGTGACAGGGGGTGGGAACACTGAAGCTTTCTTT
J gene: TRBJ1-2; V gene: TRBV7-9; D gene: NA; clone size: NA; CDR3 protein: CASSHLTGYGYTF; CDR3 DNA: TGTGCCAGCAGCCACCTGACAGGCTATGGCTACACCTTC
J gene: TRBJ1-4; V gene: TRBV7-9; D gene: NA; clone size: NA; CDR3 protein: CASSYSILQGGEKLFF; CDR3 DNA: TGTGCCAGCAGCTACTCAATCTTACAGGGAGGGGAAAAACTGTTTTTT
J gene: TRBJ2-2; V gene: TRBV5-6; D gene: TRBD1; clone size: NA; CDR3 protein: CASSLDVVVAGGWPGELFF; CDR3 DNA: TGTGCCAGCAGCTTGGACGTAGTAGTGGCAGGGGGTTGGCCCGGGGAGCTGTTTTTT
J gene: TRBJ1-4; V gene: TRBV14; D gene: NA; clone size: few; CDR3 protein: CASSQVGAGEKLFF; CDR3 DNA: TGTGCCAGCAGCCAAGTGGGGGCAGGTGAAAAACTGTTTTTT
J gene: TRBJ2-7; V gene: TRBV27; D gene: TRBD1; clone size: few; CDR3 protein: CASSLYFRDRDRYEQYF; CDR3 DNA: TGTGCCAGCAGTTTATATTTCCGGGACAGGGATCGGTACGAGCAGTACTTC
J gene: TRBJ2-7; V gene: TRBV7-6; D gene: TRBD1; clone size: NA; CDR3 protein: CASSLSSGTGNLHEQYF; CDR3 DNA: TGTGCCAGCAGCTTGTCCTCCGGGACAGGGAACCTCCACGAGCAGTACTTC
J gene: TRBJ1-2; V gene: TRBV27; D gene: TRBD1; clone size: NA; CDR3 protein: CASSVGMTGFLGYGYTF; CDR3 DNA: TGTGCCAGCAGTGTCGGCATGACAGGGTTCCTCGGCTATGGCTACACCTTC
J gene: TRBJ2-5; V gene: TRBV30; D gene: NA; clone size: NA; CDR3 protein: CAWSRRTAQETQYF; CDR3 DNA: TGTGCCTGGAGTAGGAGGACGGCCCAAGAGACCCAGTACTTC
J gene: TRBJ1-2; V gene: TRBV18; D gene: NA; clone size: NA; CDR3 protein: CASSQFTGYGYTF; CDR3 DNA: TGTGCCAGCTCACAATTCACAGGCTATGGCTACACCTTC
J gene: TRBJ2-2; V gene: TRBV6-1; D gene: TRBD1; clone size: NA; CDR3 protein: CASSERQGDTGELFF; CDR3 DNA: TGTGCCAGCAGTGAGAGACAGGGGGACACCGGGGAGCTGTTTTTT